Sequencing of this T cell receptor (beta chain) was carried out in a study of glioma-infiltrating T cells after dendritic cell vaccination. Turning to the study itself: Dendritic cell vaccine was injected intradermally three times, biweekly.

This clone turned up a few times. Sequencing was performed with immunoSEQ multiplex PCR; in TCRdb, only in-frame clones are kept and a portion is missing. The data show approximately 67,000 clones, 81% seen once. The V gene lost 4 bases and the J gene lost 5 bases, with 12 bases spanning the gap. The CDR3 extends over 12 amino acids. Looked up from germline, CDR1 is SQVTM and CDR2 is ANQGSEA. The chain is built from TRBV29-1 and TRBJ2-7; tentatively, D is TRBD1 (5 bases). The sequence derives from a human donor with glioblastoma. The input for sequencing was blood, taken before dendritic cell vaccination. The CDR3 coding sequence is TGCAGCGTTGTGTCAGGGATCAACGAGCAGTACTTC. Translated: CSVVSGINEQYF.